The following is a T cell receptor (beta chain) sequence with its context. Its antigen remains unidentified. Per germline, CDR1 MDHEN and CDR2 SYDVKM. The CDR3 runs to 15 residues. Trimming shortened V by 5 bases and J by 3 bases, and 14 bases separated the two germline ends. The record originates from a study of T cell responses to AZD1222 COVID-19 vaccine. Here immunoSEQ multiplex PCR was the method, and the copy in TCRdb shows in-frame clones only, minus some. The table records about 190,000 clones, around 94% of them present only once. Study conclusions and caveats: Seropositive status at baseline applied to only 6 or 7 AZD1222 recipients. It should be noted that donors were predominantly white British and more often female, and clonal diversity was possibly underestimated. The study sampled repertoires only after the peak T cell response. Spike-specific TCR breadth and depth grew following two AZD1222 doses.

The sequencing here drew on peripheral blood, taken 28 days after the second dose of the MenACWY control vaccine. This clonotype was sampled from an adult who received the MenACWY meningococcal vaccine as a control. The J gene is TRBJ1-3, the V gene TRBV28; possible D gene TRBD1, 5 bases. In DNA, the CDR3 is TGTGCCAGCAGTCCCGGGGGGTGGAGTGGAAACACCATATATTTT. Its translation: CASSPGGWSGNTIYF.